This T cell receptor beta chain appears in the sequencing data of a study of shared clonotypes between healthy human individuals (dated by TCRdb to the early 2020s). Regarding the study in general: The cohort comprised a couple of women and a few men aged 18 to 49 years. Between about 0.94 and 8.9 billion PBMCs per donor were obtained by leukapheresis. Different laboratories and diverse techniques were used to prepare libraries and sequence TCR repertoires, to increase sequencing depth and limit assay-specific biases. The study deeply sequenced blood TCR repertoires of about 5 healthy adults to estimate repertoire size and the extent of clonotype sharing between individuals. Per donor, three plates each were used for CD4 naive and CD4 memory, two for CD8 naive, and one for CD8 memory.

The CDR3 contains 11 residues, cysteine and phenylalanine counted. The only DNA kept is the CDR3, 33 bases in frame from the first base. From a lookup of the germline V gene (reference sequence), CDR1 and CDR2 are DFQATT and SNEGSKA. V is trimmed back by 5 bases and J by 10 bases, and the junction contains 4 bases that no gene match accounts for. The donors were healthy, HIV-negative adults who had no recently reported acute infections or vaccinations. Only Caucasian adults living in Nashville, Tennessee, USA were represented among the donors. CD4+ T cells were enriched through magnetic negative selection, after which naive cells were positively selected on CD45RA and the remaining negative fraction served as the memory subset. Blood was obtained by leukapheresis, after which PBMCs were separated by Ficoll-Histopaque density gradient centrifugation and cryopreserved in liquid nitrogen vapor phase. Analytical flow cytometry was used to check the purity and quantity of every magnetically sorted T cell population. Genomic DNA was isolated from each sorted fraction and quantified by UV absorbance on a Nanodrop 2000c.

Concerning this clone itself: Its antigen remains undetermined. Base qualities are not provided; no much larger clone lies one nucleotide away.

The study at large found these results: Sampling was restricted to blood, and TCR repertoires in tissue are likely to differ from TCR repertoires in blood. Pairwise subsampling led to the expectation that sequencing depth would affect the degree of clonotype sharing among donors. Naive subsets generally had larger estimated clonotype richness than memory subsets. Because the study included only a small number of donors, the genetic and exposure-history diversity represented was limited. Even with the large sequencing depth, rarefaction of the sorted-subset datasets indicated that sequencing was incomplete. When a handful of donors were compared, the shared fraction of clonotypes was approximately 5% for naive CD4, about 4% for naive CD8, 2.3% for memory CD4, and under 0.5% for memory CD8. Compared with non-shared clonotypes, clonotypes shared by all four sorted-subset donors had higher generation probabilities.

TCR CDR3 regions were amplified from genomic DNA by multiplex PCR using the deep immunoSEQ assay. Extracted genomic DNA from each cell subset was distributed evenly across all wells of several immunoSEQ 96-well plates, and each plate was treated as a replicate. Each replicate PCR for sorted subsets received roughly 200 ng genomic DNA, equal to about 30,000 T cell genomes. Purified libraries were quantified with a Qubit 3.0 fluorometer, sized on a Bioanalyzer 2100, and re-quantified with the KAPA Library Quantification kit. Each immunoSEQ 96-well plate was sequenced on its own single-read 150-cycle Illumina NextSeq 550 flow cell. Per the source publication's procedure: Because only junctional sequences without quality scores were contained in the immunoSEQ output, filtering matching that applied to full-length reads could not be performed. To assign V/J genes and CDR3, sequences were annotated using PyIR, a Python wrapper for IgBLAST v1.9, with IMGT germline references. Reads with weak V/J assignments (E-value above 1e-6), missing CDR3, stop codons, out-of-frame junctions, or ambiguous translated residues were removed. V3J clonotypes were defined as sequences sharing the same inferred V gene, J gene, and CDR3 amino acid sequence. To compute the percentage overlap between repertoires, the number of shared unique clonotypes was divided by the size of the smaller repertoire. Richness of each repertoire was evaluated using RTK rarefaction, the Chao1 estimator, and Recon v2.1 estimates of unobserved clonotypes. Generation probabilities were computed with OLGA for all TCRbeta clonotypes obtained by the gDNA method from a handful of donors. The table comes from immuneACCESS by way of TCRdb, which keeps in-frame sequences with V and J called. Part of the clones is missing from these tables; in studies checked, under half for an unresolved V gene and the rest for unknown reasons. V, J and clone size are those of that table, while D and trimming were read from the DNA. The sample has 2.3 million or so clones on record, 85% to 95% of them singletons. Of the sample, about 0.39% is held by the ten largest clones.

What was sequenced was naive CD4+ T cells from PBMCs. Reading the label with the study, this specimen's cell subset or site is: CD45RA+ positively selected. Recombination linked TRBV20-1 to TRBJ2-1, and 8 junction bases match TRBD1. The sequence came from a man younger than 35 in good health. Some clones in this sample may be carry-over from other donors' samples. For the CDR3, the sequence is CSAGQGWEQFF. The sequenced DNA is TGCAGTGCTGGACAGGGCTGGGAGCAGTTCTTC.